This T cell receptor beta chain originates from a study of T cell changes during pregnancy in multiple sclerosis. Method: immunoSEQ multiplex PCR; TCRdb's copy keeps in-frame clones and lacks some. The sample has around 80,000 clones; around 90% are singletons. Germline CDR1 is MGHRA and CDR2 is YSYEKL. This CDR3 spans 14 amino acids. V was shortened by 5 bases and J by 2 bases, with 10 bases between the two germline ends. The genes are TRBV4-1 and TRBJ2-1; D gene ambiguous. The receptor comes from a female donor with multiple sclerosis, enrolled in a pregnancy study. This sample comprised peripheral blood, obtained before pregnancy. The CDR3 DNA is TGCGCCAGCAGCAAACTATATACCTACAATGAGCAGTTCTTC. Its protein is CASSKLYTYNEQFF.